The entry that follows covers one T cell receptor (beta chain) sequence. The antigen is undetermined. These data are taken from a study of cytomegalovirus exposure and HLA in healthy donors. The study, taken as a whole, reports: The study designated fewer than 200 TCR beta chains cytomegalovirus-associated. Under in vitro conditions, a few CMV-associated chains were confirmed as specific for CMV antigens.

Sequencing was performed with immunoSEQ multiplex PCR; in TCRdb, only in-frame clones are kept and a portion is missing. The table shows around 120,000 clones, with approximately 90% occurring only once. The V and J ends lost 3 bases and 1 base respectively, with 9 bases between them. The CDR3 is 15 residues long. Germline V gene lookup returns CDR1 ENHRY and CDR2 SYGVKD. Sequenced material: PBMCs. The chain has TRBV10-3 and TRBJ2-2; perhaps TRBD2 as D (6 bases). The source of this sequence is a young man in good health and CMV-seropositive. The CDR3 DNA is TGTGCCATCAGTGACCGGCGGGGGAACACCGGGGAGCTGTTTTTT. This gives the protein CAISDRRGNTGELFF.